The sequence of this TCR beta chain was determined in a study of blood T cells in healthy people across ages. Through a sample-barcoded 5' primer and a J-beta primer mix, a second PCR was run for about 7 to 12 cycles. From the 5' RACE reads, TCRdb called clonotypes with MiXCR, one entry per CDR3 protein. The repertoire holds more than 1,000,000 distinct CDR3 sequences, with approximately 26% as singletons. V lost 4 bases, J lost 4 bases, and 12 bases lay in between. The germline V gene has CDR1 SEHNR and CDR2 FQNEAQ (reference sequence). The CDR3 consists of 14 residues. This same sample was also part of a study on T cells of mothers and their children.

The source of this sequence is a girl aged 2-10 years in good health. Sequencing was carried out using blood. The gene calls are TRBV7-9 and TRBJ2-3; D call uncertain. The chain's CDR3 is CASSSILFPDTQYF. Here the CDR3 DNA reads TGTGCCAGCAGCTCCATCCTCTTCCCAGATACGCAGTATTTT.